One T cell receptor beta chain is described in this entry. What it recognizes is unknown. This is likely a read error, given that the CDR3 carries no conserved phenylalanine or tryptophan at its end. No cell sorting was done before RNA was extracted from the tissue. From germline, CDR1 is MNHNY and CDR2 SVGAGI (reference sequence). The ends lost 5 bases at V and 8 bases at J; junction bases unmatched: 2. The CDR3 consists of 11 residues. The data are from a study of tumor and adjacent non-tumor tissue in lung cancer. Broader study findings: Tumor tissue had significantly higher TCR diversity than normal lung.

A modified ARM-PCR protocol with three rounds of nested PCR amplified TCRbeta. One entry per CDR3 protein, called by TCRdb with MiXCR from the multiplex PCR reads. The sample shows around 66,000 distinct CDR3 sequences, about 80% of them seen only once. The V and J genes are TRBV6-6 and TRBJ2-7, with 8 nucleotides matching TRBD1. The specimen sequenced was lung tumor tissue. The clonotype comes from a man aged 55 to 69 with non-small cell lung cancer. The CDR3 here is CASSQGAKQYS. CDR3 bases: TGTGCCAGCAGTCAGGGGGCCAAGCAGTACTCC.